The 11 T cell receptor beta chains below were found in one sample sequenced in a study of OX40 agonist ivuxolimab in advanced cancers. The method was immunoSEQ multiplex PCR; TCRdb's version includes in-frame clones alone and lacks a portion of them. Of 65,000 to 70,000 clones in the sample, about three quarters were seen once. This material consisted of CD4+ or CD8+ T cells sorted from blood, taken in a trial of the OX40 agonist ivuxolimab. The source is an adult with an advanced solid tumor such as melanoma, head and neck, liver or kidney cancer.

The chain employs TRBV9 and TRBJ2-3; 9 positions match TRBD2. Per the germline V gene, CDR1 is SGDLS and CDR2 is YYNGEE. The CDR3 totals 15 residues. Trimming at V came to 2 bases and at J to 1 base, leaving 2 bases not matched to a gene. CDR3 region: CASSVASGGTDTQYF. The CDR3 DNA sequence: TGTGCCAGCAGCGTTGCTAGCGGGGGCACAGATACGCAGTATTTT.

The V call is TRBV5-4, the J call TRBJ2-3; D gene ambiguous. Per germline, CDR1 SGHNT and CDR2 YYREEE (reference sequence). The CDR3 is 13 residues long. V lost 0 bases and J 1 base, leaving 3 bases between the germline ends. In DNA, the CDR3 is TGTGCCAGCAGCTTGGGCGGCACAGATACGCAGTATTTT. The encoded protein is CASSLGGTDTQYF.

The rearrangement uses TRBV7-9 and TRBJ2-1; TRBD2 matches at 13 bases. The CDR3 length is 17 residues. Per the germline V gene, CDR1 is SEHNR and CDR2 is FQNEAQ (reference sequence). J was trimmed by 5 bases and V by 4 bases; bases with no gene match: 8. CDR3 sequence: CASSSTPGLAGHNEQFF. The DNA for the CDR3 is TGTGCCAGCAGCTCTACGCCGGGACTAGCGGGGCACAATGAGCAGTTCTTC.

This clone has only one observation. The rearrangement links TRBV19 to TRBJ2-6; D remains unclear. V was trimmed by 6 bases and J by 2 bases, leaving 5 bases between them. CDR1 and CDR2 (germline): LNHDA, SQIVND (reference sequence). CDR3 length: 13 residues. The CDR3 coding sequence is TGTGCCAGTAGCCCCACTGGGGCCAACGTCCTGACTTTC. This translates into CASSPTGANVLTF. The full variable domain, rest sourced from reference TRBV19 and TRBJ2-6, is DGGITQSPKYLFRKEGQNVTLSCEQNLNHDAMYWYRQDPGQGLRLIYYSQIVNDFQKGDIAEGYSVSREKKESFPLTVTSAQKNPTAFYLCASSPTGANVLTFGAGSRLTVL.

The rearrangement links TRBV19 to TRBJ1-5, with TRBD1 as a possible D gene (5 bases). Germline V gene data show CDR1 as LNHDA and CDR2 as SQIVND (reference sequence). This CDR3 region has 15 residues. Between the trimmed V and J ends, which lost 7 bases and 1 base, there was a span of 14 bases. The CDR3 is CASNRGGNSNQPQHF. CDR3 in DNA: TGTGCCAGTAACCGGGGGGGAAACAGCAATCAGCCCCAGCATTTT.

This clone showed up just once. This chain uses TRBV19 with TRBJ1-2; TRBD1 matches at 7 bases. The trim removed 7 bases at V and 3 bases at J, leaving 8 bases unmatched. This CDR3 spans 14 amino acids. Per germline, CDR1 LNHDA and CDR2 SQIVND (reference sequence). As DNA, the CDR3 is TGTGCCAGTACTCCAGGGGGGACCCACTATGGCTACACCTTC. Translated, it gives CASTPGGTHYGYTF.

The chain has TRBV12-5 and TRBJ2-2; 8 positions match TRBD1. The CDR3 covers 15 residues. Germline V CDR1 and CDR2: LGHNT, FRNRAP. V lost 5 bases to trimming and J lost 4 bases; unmatched junction nucleotides: 6. In nucleotides, the CDR3 is TGTGCTAGTGGTCAGTGGACAGGGAGCACCGGGGAGCTGTTTTTT. Protein: CASGQWTGSTGELFF.

This clone appeared a few times. The CDR3 coding sequence is TGTGCCAGCAGCACAGGACTAGCGGGCGAGCAGTACTTC. Translating it yields CASSTGLAGEQYF. The rearrangement uses TRBV7-8 and TRBJ2-7; TRBD2 aligns across 11 bases. The germline V gene has CDR1 SGHVS and CDR2 FQNEAQ. V gave up 5 bases and J gave up 6 bases; unmatched junction bases: 3. The CDR3 length is 13 residues. The whole variable domain, remainder taken from reference TRBV7-8 and TRBJ2-7, is GAGVSQSPRYKVAKRGQDVALRCDPISGHVSLFWYQQALGQGPEFLTYFQNEAQLDKSGLPSDRFFAERPEGSVSTLKIQRTQQEDSAVYLCASSTGLAGEQYFGPGTRLTVT.

The rearrangement uses TRBV9 and TRBJ2-1, with 8 bases matching TRBD2. This CDR3 contains 13 residues. CDR1 is SGDLS, CDR2 YYNGEE, per germline. The V segment lost 4 bases and the J segment 9 bases; nucleotides outside the gene matches: 6. The CDR3 spells CASSRASGGEQFF. The DNA for the CDR3 is TGTGCCAGCAGCAGGGCAAGCGGGGGTGAGCAGTTCTTC.

The DNA of the CDR3 is TGTGCCAGCAGTGTACAGACTAGTGGCAAAAACATTCAGTACTTC. Its translation: CASSVQTSGKNIQYF. This chain links TRBV28 with TRBJ2-4; TRBD2 is a possible D gene (6 bases). Germline V CDR1 and CDR2: MDHEN, SYDVKM. V was clipped by 5 bases and J by 3 bases, with 14 bases between them. This CDR3 comprises 15 residues.

The chain has TRBV28 and TRBJ2-7, with D tentatively TRBD1 or TRBD2 (5 bases each). CDR1 MDHEN and CDR2 SYDVKM come from the germline V gene. Between the trimmed V and J ends, which lost 6 bases and 0 bases, there was a span of 9 bases. The CDR3 sequence is 13 residues long. For the CDR3, the DNA is TGTGCCAGCAGCCGGGACGGCTCCTACGAGCAGTACTTC. Its protein is CASSRDGSYEQYF.